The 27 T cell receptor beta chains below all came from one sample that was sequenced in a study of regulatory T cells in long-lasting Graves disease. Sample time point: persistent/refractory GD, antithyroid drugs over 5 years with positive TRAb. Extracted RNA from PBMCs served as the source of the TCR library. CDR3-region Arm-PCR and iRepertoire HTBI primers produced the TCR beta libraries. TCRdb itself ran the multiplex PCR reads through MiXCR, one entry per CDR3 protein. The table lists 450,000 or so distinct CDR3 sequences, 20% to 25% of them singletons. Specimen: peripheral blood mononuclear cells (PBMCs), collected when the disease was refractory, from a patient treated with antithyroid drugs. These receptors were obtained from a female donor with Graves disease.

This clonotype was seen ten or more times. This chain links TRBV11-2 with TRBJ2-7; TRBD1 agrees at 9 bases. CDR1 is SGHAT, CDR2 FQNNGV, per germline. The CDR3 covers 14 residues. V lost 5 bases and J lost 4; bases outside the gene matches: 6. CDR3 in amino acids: CASSLNRGRYEQYF. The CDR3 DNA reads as TGTGCCAGCAGCCTCAACAGGGGGCGATACGAGCAGTACTTC.

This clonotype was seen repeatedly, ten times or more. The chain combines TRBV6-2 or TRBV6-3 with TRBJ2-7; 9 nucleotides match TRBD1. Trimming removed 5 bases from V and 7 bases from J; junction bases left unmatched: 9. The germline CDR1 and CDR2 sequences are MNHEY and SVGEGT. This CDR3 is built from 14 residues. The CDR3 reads CASSHRTGAGEQYF. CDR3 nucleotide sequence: TGTGCCAGCAGTCATCGGACAGGGGCTGGGGAGCAGTACTTC.

In DNA form, the CDR3 reads TGCAGCGGAGCCAGGGCAGGGGAGCAGTACTTC. Protein: CSGARAGEQYF. V usage is TRBV29-1 and J usage is TRBJ2-7, with D maybe TRBD1 (5 bases). Germline CDR1 is SQVTM and CDR2 is ANQGSEA. V shed 7 bases and J shed 7 bases, with 14 bases lying between them. The CDR3 covers 11 residues.

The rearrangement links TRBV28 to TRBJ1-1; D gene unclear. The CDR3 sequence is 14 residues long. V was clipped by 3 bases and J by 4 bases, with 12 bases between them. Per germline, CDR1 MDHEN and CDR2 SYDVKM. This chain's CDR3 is CASSFSGSSTEAFF. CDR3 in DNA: TGTGCCAGCAGTTTCTCGGGGAGCTCCACTGAAGCTTTCTTT. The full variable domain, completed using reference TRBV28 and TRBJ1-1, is DVKVTQSSRYLVKRTGEKVFLECVQDMDHENMFWYRQDPGLGLRLIYFSYDVKMKEKGDIPEGYSVSREKKERFSLILESASTNQTSMYLCASSFSGSSTEAFFGQGTRLTVV.

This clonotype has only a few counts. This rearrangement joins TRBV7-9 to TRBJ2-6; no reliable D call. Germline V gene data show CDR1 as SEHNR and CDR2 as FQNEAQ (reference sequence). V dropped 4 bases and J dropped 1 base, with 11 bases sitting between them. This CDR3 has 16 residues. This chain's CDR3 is CASSSPDPSGANVLTF. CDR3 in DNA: TGTGCCAGCAGCTCCCCGGACCCTTCTGGGGCCAACGTCCTGACTTTC.

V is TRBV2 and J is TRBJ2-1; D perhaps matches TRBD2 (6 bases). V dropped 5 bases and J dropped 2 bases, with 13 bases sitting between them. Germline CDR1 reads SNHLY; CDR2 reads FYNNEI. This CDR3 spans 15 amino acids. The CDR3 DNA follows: TGTGCCAGCAGTAGCGGGCAGGATCCCTACAATGAGCAGTTCTTC. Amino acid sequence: CASSSGQDPYNEQFF.

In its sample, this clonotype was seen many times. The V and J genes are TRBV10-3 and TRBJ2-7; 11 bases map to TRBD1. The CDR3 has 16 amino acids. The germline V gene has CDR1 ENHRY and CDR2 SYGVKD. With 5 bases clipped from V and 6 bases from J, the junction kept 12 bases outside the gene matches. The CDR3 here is CAISPESGQGVVEQYF. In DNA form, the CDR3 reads TGTGCCATCAGTCCCGAGTCGGGACAGGGGGTGGTCGAGCAGTACTTC.

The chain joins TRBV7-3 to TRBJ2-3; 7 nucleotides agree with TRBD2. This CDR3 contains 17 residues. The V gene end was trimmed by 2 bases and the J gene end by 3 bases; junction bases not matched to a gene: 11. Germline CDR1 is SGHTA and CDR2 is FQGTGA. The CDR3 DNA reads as TGTGCCAGCAGCTTACGGACGGGGCGGGAGAGGACAGATACGCAGTATTTT. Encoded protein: CASSLRTGRERTDTQYF.

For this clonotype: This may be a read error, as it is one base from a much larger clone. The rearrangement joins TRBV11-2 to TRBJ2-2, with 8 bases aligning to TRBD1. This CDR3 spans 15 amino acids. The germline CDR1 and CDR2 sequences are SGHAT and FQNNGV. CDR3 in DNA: TGTGCCAGCAGCTCCGGCAGGGGGCTGGGCGGGGAGCTGCTTTTT. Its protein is CASSSGRGLGGELLF.

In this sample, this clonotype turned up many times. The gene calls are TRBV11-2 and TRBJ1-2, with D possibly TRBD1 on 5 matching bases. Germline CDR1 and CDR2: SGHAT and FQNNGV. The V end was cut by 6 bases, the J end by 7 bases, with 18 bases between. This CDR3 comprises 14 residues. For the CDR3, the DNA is TGTGCCAGCAGTTCTGACAGAATAAATTCTGGCTACACCTTC. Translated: CASSSDRINSGYTF.

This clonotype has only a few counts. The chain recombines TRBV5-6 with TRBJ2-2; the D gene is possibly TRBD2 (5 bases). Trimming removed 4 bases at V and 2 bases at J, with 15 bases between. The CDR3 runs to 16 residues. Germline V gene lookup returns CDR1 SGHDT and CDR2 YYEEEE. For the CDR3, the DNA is TGTGCCAGCAGCCTAGGACTGGAACTTAACACCGGGGAGCTGTTTTTT. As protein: CASSLGLELNTGELFF.

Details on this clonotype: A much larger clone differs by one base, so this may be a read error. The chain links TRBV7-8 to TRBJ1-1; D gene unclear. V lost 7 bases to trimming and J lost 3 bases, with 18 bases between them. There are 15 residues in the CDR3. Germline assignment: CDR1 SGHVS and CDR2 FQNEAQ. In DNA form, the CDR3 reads TGTGCCAGCACCGGCGATGGAGGACTTGACACTGAAGCTTTCTTT. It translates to CASTGDGGLDTEAFF.

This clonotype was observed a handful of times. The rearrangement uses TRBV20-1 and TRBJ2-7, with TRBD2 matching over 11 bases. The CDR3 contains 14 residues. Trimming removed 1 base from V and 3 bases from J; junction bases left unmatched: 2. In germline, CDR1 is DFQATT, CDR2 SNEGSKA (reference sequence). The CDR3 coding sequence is TGCAGTGCTAGAGCCGGGACTAGCGGCTACGAGCAGTACTTC. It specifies CSARAGTSGYEQYF.

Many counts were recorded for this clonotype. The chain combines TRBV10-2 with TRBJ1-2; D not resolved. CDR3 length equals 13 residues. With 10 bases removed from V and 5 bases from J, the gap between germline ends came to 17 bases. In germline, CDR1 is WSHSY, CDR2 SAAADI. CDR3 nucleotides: TGCGCCACCAAGAACAGCGCTCGATATGGCTACACCTTC. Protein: CATKNSARYGYTF.

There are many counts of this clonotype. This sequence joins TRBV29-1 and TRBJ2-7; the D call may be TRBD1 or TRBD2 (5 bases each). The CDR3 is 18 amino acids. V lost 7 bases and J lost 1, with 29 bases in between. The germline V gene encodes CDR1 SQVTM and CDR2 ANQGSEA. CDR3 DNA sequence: TGCAGCGCCGTAGGTAGCGAAACTACAGGATTTTGGTCCTACGAGCAGTACTTC. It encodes CSAVGSETTGFWSYEQYF.

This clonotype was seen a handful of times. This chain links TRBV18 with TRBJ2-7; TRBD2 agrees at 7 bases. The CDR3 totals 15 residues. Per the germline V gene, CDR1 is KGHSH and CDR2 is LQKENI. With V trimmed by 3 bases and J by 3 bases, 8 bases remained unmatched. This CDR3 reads CASSPTISGFYEQYF. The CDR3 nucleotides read TGTGCCAGCTCACCCACTATTAGCGGGTTCTACGAGCAGTACTTC. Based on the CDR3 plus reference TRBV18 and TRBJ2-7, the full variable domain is NAGVMQNPRHLVRRRGQEARLRCSPMKGHSHVYWYRQLPEEGLKFMVYLQKENIIDESGMPKERFSAEFPKEGPSILRIQQVVRGDSAAYFCASSPTISGFYEQYFGPGTRLTVT.

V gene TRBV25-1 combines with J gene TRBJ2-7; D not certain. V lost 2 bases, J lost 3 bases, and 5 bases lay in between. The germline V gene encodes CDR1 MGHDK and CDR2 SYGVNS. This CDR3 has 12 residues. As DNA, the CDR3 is TGTGCCAGCAGTGAAGTCAGCTACGAGCAGTACTTC. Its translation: CASSEVSYEQYF.

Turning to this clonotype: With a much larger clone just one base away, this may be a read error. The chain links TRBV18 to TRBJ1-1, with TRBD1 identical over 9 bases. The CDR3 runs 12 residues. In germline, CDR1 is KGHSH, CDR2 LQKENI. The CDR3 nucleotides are TGTGCCAGCTCACCACGGACAGGGGAAGGTCTCTTT. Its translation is CASSPRTGEGLF.

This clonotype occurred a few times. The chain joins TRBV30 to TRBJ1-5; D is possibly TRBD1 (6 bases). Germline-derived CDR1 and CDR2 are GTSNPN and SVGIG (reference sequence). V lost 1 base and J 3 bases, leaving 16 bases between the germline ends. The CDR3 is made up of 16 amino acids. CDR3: CAWSGGRQAFNQPQHF. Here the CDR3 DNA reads TGTGCCTGGAGTGGAGGTCGACAGGCCTTCAATCAGCCCCAGCATTTT.

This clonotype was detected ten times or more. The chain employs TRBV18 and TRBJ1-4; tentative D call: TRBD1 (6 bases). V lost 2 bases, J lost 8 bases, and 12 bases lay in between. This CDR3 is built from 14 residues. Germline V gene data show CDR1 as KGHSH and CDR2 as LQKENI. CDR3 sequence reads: CASSPTGRGEKLFF. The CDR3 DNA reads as TGTGCCAGCTCACCAACAGGGCGGGGGGAAAAACTGTTTTTT.

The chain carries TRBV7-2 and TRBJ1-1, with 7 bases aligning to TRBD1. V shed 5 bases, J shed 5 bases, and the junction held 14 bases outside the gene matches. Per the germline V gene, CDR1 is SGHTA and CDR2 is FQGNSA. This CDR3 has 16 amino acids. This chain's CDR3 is CASSLLPGPGGTEAFF. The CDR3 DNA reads TGTGCCAGCAGCCTCCTTCCGGGACCAGGGGGGACTGAAGCTTTCTTT.

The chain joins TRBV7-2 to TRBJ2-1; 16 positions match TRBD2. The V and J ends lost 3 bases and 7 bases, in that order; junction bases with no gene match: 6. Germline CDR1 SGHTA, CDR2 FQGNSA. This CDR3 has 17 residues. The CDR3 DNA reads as TGTGCCAGCAGCTTGTCCGGGACTAGCGGGAGGGCTAATGAGCAGTTCTTC. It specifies CASSLSGTSGRANEQFF.

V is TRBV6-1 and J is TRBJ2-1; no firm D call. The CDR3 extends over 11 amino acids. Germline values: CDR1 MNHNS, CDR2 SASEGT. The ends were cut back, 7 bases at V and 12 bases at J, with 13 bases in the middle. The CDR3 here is CASKLSVGQFF. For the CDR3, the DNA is TGTGCCAGCAAATTGAGCGTAGGGCAGTTCTTC.

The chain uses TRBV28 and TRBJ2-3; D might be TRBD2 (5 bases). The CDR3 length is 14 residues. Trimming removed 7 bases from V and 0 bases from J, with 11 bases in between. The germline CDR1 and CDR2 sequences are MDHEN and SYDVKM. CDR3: CASTPGGSTDTQYF. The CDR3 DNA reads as TGTGCCAGCACCCCCGGAGGAAGCACAGATACGCAGTATTTT. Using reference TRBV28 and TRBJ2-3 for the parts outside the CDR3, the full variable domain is DVKVTQSSRYLVKRTGEKVFLECVQDMDHENMFWYRQDPGLGLRLIYFSYDVKMKEKGDIPEGYSVSREKKERFSLILESASTNQTSMYLCASTPGGSTDTQYFGPGTRLTVL.

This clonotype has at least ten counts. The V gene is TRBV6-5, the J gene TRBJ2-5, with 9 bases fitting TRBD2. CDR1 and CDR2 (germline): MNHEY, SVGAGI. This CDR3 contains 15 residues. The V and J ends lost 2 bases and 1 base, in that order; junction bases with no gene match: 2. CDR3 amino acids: CASSYLAGLQETQYF. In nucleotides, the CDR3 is TGTGCCAGCAGTTACCTAGCGGGACTCCAAGAGACCCAGTACTTC.

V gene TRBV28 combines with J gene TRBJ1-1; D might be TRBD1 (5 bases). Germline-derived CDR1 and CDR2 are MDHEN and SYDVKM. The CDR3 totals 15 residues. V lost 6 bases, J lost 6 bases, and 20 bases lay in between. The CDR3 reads CASSLGVRVASEAFF. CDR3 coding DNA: TGTGCCAGCAGCTTAGGGGTTAGGGTTGCTTCTGAAGCTTTCTTT.

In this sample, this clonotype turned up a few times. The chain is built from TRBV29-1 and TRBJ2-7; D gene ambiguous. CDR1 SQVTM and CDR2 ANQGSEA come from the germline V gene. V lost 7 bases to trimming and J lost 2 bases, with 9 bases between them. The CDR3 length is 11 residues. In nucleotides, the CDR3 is TGCAGCGCCGTTCTTCCCTACGAGCAGTACTTC. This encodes CSAVLPYEQYF.